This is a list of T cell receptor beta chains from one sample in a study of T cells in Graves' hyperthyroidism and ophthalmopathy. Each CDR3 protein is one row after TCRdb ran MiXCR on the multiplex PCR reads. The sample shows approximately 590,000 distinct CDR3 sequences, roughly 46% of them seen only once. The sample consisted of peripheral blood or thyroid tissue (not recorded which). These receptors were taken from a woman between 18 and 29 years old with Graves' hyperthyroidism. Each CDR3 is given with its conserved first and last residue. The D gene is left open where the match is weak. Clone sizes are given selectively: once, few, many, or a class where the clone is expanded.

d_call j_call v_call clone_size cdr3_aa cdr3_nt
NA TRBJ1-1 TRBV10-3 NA CAVSENQGPEAFF TGTGCCGTCAGTGAGAACCAGGGGCCTGAAGCTTTCTTC
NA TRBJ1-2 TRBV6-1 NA CASRGRMMDGYTF TGTGCCAGCAGAGGACGCATGATGGATGGCTACACCTTC
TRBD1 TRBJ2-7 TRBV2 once CASSALGQGVGEQYF TGTGCCAGCAGTGCCCTCGGACAGGGAGTGGGCGAGCAGTACTTC
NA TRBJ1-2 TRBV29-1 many CSVEGGGLGYTF TGCAGCGTCGAGGGGGGGGGACTTGGCTACACCTTC
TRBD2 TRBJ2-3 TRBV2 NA CASSGREAQIDTQYF TGTGCCAGCAGTGGCCGGGAGGCACAAATAGATACGCAGTATTTT
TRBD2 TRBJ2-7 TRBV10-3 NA CAAGTSGRGHEQYF TGTGCCGCCGGGACTAGCGGGAGAGGGCACGAGCAGTACTTC
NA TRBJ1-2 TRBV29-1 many CSVVAANYGYTF TGCAGCGTTGTGGCAGCTAACTATGGCTACACCTTC
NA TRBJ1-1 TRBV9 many CASSGRLNTEAFF TGTGCCAGCAGTGGACGACTGAACACTGAAGCTTTCTTT
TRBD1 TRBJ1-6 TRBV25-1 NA CASSESGTGSSPLHF TGTGCCAGCAGCGAATCCGGGACAGGTAGTTCACCCCTCCACTTT
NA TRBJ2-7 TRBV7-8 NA CASSQDGEIPRYEQYF TGTGCCAGCAGCCAAGATGGCGAGATCCCCCGCTACGAGCAGTACTTC
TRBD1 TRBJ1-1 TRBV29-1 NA CSVETGAF TGCAGCGTTGAAACAGGGGCCTTT
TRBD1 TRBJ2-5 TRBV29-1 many CSARQGSIRETQYF TGCAGCGCCCGACAGGGTAGTATCCGTGAGACCCAGTACTTC
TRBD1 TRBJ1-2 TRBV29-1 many CSVEVSGTAYGYTF TGCAGCGTTGAAGTATCCGGGACAGCATATGGCTACACCTTC
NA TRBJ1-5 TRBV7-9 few CASSNTDKANSNQPQHF TGTGCCAGCAGCAATACAGACAAAGCTAATAGCAATCAGCCCCAGCATTTT
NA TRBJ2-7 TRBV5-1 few CASSLEGANYEQYF TGCGCCAGCAGCTTGGAAGGCGCGAACTACGAGCAGTACTTC
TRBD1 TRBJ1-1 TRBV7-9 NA CASSLLGQYTEAFF TGCGCCAGCAGCTTGCTGGGACAGTACACTGAAGCTTTCTTT
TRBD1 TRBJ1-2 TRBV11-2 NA CASRDRGSNYGYTF TGTGCCAGCCGCGACAGGGGCAGCAACTATGGCTACACCTTC
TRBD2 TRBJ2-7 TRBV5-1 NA CASSSGLAGLPGEQYF TGCGCCAGCAGTTCGGGACTAGCGGGACTCCCCGGCGAGCAGTACTTC
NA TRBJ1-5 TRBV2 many CASTSRNSNQPQHF TGTGCCAGCACATCCAGGAATAGCAATCAGCCCCAGCATTTT
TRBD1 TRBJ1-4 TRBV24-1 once CATSAGQGDEKLFF TGTGCCACCAGTGCGGGACAGGGCGATGAAAAACTGTTTTTT
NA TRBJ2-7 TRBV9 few CASSEGPGRGPYEQYF TGTGCCAGCAGCGAGGGGCCTGGGCGGGGACCTTACGAGCAGTACTTC
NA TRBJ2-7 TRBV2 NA CASSYRSSTYEQYF TGTGCCAGCAGTTACAGAAGCAGTACCTACGAGCAGTACTTC
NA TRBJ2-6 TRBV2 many CASRDHGLRGANVLTF TGTGCCAGCAGGGACCACGGCTTGCGTGGGGCCAACGTCCTGACTTTC
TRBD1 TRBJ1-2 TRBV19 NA CASSPDRDRAYGYTF TGTGCCAGTAGTCCCGACCGGGACAGGGCCTATGGCTACACCTTC
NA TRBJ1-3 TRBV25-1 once CASSEPGRTGNTIYF TGTGCCAGCAGTGAACCAGGACGGACCGGAAACACCATATATTTT
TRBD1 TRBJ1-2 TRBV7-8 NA CASSVAETGVVRYTF TGTGCCAGCAGCGTAGCTGAGACAGGGGTTGTACGCTACACCTTC
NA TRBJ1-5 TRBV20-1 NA CSAKGPSNQPQHF TGCAGTGCTAAGGGACCGAGCAATCAGCCCCAGCATTTT
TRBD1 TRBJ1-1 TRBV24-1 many CATSDADRATEAFF TGTGCCACCAGTGATGCCGACAGGGCCACTGAAGCTTTCTTT
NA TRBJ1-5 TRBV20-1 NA CSARGSATANQPQHF TGCAGTGCTAGAGGGTCGGCCACGGCAAATCAGCCCCAGCATTTT
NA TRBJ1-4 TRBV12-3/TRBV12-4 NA CASSLGHRIEKLFF TGTGCCAGCAGCTTGGGGCACCGTATTGAAAAACTGTTTTTT
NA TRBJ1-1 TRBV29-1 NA CSWEGITEAFF TGCAGCTGGGAGGGTATAACTGAAGCTTTCTTT
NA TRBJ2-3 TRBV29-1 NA CSVVMTLTSTDTQYF TGCAGCGTCGTCATGACACTTACTAGCACAGATACGCAGTATTTT
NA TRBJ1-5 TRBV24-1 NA CATSDQNRAGSNQPQHF TGTGCCACCAGTGACCAGAACAGGGCCGGAAGCAATCAGCCCCAGCATTTT
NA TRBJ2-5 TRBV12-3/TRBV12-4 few CASSLDQMEPQYF TGTGCCAGCAGTTTAGACCAGATGGAGCCCCAGTACTTC
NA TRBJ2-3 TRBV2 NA CASNGGPRTDTQYF TGTGCCAGCAACGGAGGGCCCCGCACAGATACGCAGTATTTT